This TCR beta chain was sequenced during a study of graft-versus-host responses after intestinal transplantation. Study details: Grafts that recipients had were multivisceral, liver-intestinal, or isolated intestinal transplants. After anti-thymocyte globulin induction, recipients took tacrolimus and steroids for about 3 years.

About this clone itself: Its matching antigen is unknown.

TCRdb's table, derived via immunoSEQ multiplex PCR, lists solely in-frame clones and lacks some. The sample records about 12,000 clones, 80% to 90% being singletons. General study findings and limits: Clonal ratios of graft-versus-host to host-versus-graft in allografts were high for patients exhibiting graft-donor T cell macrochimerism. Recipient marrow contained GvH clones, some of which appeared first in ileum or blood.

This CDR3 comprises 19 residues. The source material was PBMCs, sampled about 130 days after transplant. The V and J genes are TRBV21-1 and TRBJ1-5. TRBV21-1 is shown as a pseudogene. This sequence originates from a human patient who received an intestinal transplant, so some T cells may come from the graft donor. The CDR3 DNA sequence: TGTGCCAGCAGCAAAGCCTTAGTGGCAGGACCTTATAGCAATCAGCCCCAGCATTTT. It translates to CASSKALVAGPYSNQPQHF.